This T cell receptor beta chain was observed in a study of control samples from healthy donors and cancer patients. This clone is a singleton in its sample. Repertoires were generated with immunoSEQ multiplex PCR, while TCRdb's copy carries only in-frame clones and drops some. The sample has about 120,000 clones; approximately 87% are singletons. The CDR3 extends over 14 amino acids. Per germline, CDR1 SGHKS and CDR2 YYEKEE (reference sequence). The V and J ends lost 2 bases and 5 bases respectively, with 8 bases between them. This sequence was found in a man younger than 45 in good health. The rearrangement uses TRBV5-5 and TRBJ1-6; D is uncertain. The specimen sequenced was blood. CDR3 residues: CASSFEADNSPLHF. The DNA of the CDR3 is TGTGCCAGCAGCTTTGAGGCGGATAATTCACCCCTCCACTTT.